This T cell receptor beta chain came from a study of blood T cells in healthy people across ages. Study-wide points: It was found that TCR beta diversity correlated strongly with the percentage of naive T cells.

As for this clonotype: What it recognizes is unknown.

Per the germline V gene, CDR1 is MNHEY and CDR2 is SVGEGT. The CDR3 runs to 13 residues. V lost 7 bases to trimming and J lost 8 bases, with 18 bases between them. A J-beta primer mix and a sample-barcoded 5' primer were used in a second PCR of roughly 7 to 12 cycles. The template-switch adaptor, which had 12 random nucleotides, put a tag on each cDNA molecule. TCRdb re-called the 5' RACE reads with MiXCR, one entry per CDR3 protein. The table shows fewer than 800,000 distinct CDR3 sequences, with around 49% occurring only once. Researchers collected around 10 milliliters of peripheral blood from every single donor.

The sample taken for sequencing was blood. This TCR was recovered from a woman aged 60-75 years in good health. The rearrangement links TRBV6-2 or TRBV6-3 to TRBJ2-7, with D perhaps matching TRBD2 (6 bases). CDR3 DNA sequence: TGTGCCAGCAAAGACGGGGGTCCTTACAAGCAGTACTTC. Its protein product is CASKDGGPYKQYF.